This TCR beta chain was retrieved from a study of blood T cells in healthy people across ages. Study-level findings and limits: Naive T cell percentage and TCR beta diversity correlated strongly.

V dropped 0 bases and J dropped 7; count of bases not matched to a gene: 12. Germline lookup yields CDR1 DFQATT and CDR2 SNEGSKA (reference sequence). This CDR3 comprises 17 residues. This clonotype was recorded a few times. Its antigen is not identified. The people who gave samples were healthy Caucasians from Russia, aged roughly 6 to 95. Per sample, no less than 6 micrograms of total RNA were extracted. Using a J-beta primer mix together with a sample-barcoded 5' primer, a second PCR was run for roughly 7 to 12 cycles. TCRdb reprocessed the 5' RACE reads via MiXCR and lists one record per CDR3 protein. The table has approximately 940,000 distinct CDR3 sequences, roughly 52% seen once.

Sequenced input: blood. V is TRBV20-1 and J is TRBJ2-1, with 10 nucleotides matching TRBD2. This receptor was taken from a man aged 30-40 years in good health. CDR3 sequence (DNA): TGCAGTGCTAGAGATTTTTTCAGGACTAGCGGAGCGAATGAGCAGTTCTTC. As protein: CSARDFFRTSGANEQFF.